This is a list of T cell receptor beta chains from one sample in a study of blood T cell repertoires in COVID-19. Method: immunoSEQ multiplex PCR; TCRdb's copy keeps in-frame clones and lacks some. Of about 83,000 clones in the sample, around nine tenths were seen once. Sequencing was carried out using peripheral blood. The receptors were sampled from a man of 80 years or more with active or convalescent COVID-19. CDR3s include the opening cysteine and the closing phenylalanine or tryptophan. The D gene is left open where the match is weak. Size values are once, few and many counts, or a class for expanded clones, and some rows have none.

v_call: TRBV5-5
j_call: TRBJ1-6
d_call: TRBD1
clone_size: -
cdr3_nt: TGTGCCAGCAGCTTGGAAGGGGGCTGGTCACCCCTCCACTTT
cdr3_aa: CASSLEGGWSPLHF

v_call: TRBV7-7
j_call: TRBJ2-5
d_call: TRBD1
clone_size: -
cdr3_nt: TGTGCTAGCAGCTTAAGTCTGGGACAGTCAGAGACCCAGTACTTC
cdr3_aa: CASSLSLGQSETQYF

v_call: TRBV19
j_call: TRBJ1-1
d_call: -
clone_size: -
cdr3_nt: TGTGCCAGTAGTATCCTGGGTATCGGTTCGGGTACTGAAGCTTTCTTT
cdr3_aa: CASSILGIGSGTEAFF

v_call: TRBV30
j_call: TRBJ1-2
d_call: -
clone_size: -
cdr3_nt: TGTGCCTGGAGCGTTGGGGGGGCGGCCTCTTATGGCTACACCTTC
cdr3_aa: CAWSVGGAASYGYTF

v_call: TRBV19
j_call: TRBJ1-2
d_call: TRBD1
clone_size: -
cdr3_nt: TGTGCCAGTAGTAGGCAGGGGGTTGCTACGGATGGCTACACCTTC
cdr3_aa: CASSRQGVATDGYTF

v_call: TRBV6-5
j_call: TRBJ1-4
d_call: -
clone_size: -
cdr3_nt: TGTGCCACTAAAACTAATGAAAAACTGTTTTTT
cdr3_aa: CATKTNEKLFF

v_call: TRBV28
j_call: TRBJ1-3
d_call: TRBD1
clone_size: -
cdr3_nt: TGTGCCAGCAGGACAGGGAGCTCTGGAAACACCATATATTTT
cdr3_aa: CASRTGSSGNTIYF

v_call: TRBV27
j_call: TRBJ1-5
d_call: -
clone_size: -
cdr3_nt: TGTGCCAGCCGTCAGCCCCAGCATTTT
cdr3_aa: CASRQPQHF

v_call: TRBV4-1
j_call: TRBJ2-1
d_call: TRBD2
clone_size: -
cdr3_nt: TGCGCCAGCAGCCAAGATACCGCTAGCGGGAGGGATGAGCAGTTCTTC
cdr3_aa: CASSQDTASGRDEQFF

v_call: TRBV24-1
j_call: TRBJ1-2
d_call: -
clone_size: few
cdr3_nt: TGTGCCACCAGTGAAGAAGCCTCAGGGTTCCGGGGCTACACCTTC
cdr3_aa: CATSEEASGFRGYTF

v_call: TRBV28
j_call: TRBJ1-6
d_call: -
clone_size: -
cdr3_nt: TGTGCCAGCAGTTTACCGCGGGGGGCGCCTTATAATTCACCCCTCCACTTT
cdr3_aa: CASSLPRGAPYNSPLHF

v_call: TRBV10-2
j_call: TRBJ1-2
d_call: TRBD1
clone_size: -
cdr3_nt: TGCGCCAGCAGAGACGGACAGGGGGCTAACTATGGCTACACCTTC
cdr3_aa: CASRDGQGANYGYTF

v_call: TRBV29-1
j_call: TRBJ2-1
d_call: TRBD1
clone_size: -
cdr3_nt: TGCAGCGTGGACAGGGGAGGGTATGAGCAGTTCTTC
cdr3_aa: CSVDRGGYEQFF

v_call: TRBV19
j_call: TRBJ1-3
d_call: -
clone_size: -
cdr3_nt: TGTGCCAGTAGTATAAGGGAGTCTGGAAACACCATATATTTT
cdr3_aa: CASSIRESGNTIYF

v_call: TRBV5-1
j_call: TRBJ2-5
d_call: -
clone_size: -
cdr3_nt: TGCGCCAGCAGCGCCCAGGTGGGACTCCAAGAGACCCAGTACTTC
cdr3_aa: CASSAQVGLQETQYF

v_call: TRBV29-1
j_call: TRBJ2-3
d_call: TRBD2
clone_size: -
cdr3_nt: TGCAGCGTTGAAGGGCTAGCGGGACATCGCACAGATACGCAGTATTTT
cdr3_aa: CSVEGLAGHRTDTQYF

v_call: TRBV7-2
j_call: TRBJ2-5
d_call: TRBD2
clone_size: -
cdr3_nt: TGTGCCAGCAGCTTATTCGGCGGGAGTCAAGAGACCCAGTACTTC
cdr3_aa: CASSLFGGSQETQYF

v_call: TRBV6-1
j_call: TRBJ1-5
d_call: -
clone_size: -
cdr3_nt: TGTGCCAGCAGTGAAGTAGGAGGGAACAATCAGCCCCAGCATTTT
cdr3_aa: CASSEVGGNNQPQHF

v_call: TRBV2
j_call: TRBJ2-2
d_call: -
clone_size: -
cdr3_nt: TGTGCCAGCAGTAAACTAGTTGCCACCGGGGAGCTGTTTTTT
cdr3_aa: CASSKLVATGELFF

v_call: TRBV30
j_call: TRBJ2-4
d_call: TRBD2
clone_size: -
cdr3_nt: TGTGCCTGGAGTGAGCGGGGAGCCAAAAACATTCAGTACTTC
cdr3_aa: CAWSERGAKNIQYF

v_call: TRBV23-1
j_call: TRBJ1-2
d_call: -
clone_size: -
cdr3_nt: TGCGCCAGTACTTCTGGTGGGGGCGTGTATGGCTACACCTTC
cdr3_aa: CASTSGGGVYGYTF

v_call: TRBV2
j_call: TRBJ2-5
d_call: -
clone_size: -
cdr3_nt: TGTGCCAGCAGTGAAACTACGACGCAAGAGACCCAGTACTTC
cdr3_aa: CASSETTTQETQYF

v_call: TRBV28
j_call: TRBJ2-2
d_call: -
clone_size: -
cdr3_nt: TGTGCCAGCAGTTCACCCAGGGGCTCGTACACCGGGGAGCTGTTTTTT
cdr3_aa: CASSSPRGSYTGELFF

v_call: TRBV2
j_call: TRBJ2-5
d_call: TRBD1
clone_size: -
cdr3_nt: TGTGCCAGCAGTGAAGGGGTGGACAGGGGGCTCGGGGAGACCCAGTACTTC
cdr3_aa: CASSEGVDRGLGETQYF

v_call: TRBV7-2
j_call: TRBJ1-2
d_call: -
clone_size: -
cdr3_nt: TGTGCCAGCAGCTTAACTTGGCAGGCTAACTATGGCTACACCTTC
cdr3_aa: CASSLTWQANYGYTF

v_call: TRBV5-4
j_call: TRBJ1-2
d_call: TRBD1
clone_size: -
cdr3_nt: TGTGCCAGCAGCCCGTGGCTGACAGGGTATGAGGGCTACACCTTC
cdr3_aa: CASSPWLTGYEGYTF

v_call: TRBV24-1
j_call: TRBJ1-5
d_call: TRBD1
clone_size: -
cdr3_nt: TGTGCCACCAGTGATCGTACAGGGGGCCGCCAGCCCCAGCATTTT
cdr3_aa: CATSDRTGGRQPQHF

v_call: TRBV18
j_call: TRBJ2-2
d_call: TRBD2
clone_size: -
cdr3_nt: TGTGCCAGCTCCGCAACTAGCGGAATCGGGGAGCTGTTTTTT
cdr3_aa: CASSATSGIGELFF

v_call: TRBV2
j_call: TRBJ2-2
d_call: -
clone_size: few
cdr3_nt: TGTGCCAGCAGGGACAGACACGCGAACACCGGGGAGCTGTTTTTT
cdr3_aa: CASRDRHANTGELFF

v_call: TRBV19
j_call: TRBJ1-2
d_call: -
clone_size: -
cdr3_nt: TGTGCCAGTAGACAGGGAGGGGCTTCGGACTATGGCTACACCTTC
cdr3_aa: CASRQGGASDYGYTF

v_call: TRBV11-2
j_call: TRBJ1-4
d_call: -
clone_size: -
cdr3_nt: TGTGCCAGCAGCCGGACAAGCAGAAATGAAAAACTGTTTTTT
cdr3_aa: CASSRTSRNEKLFF

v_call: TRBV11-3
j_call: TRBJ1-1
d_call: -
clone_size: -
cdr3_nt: TGTGCCAGCAGCCCTTTAGACACTGAAGCTTTCTTT
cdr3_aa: CASSPLDTEAFF

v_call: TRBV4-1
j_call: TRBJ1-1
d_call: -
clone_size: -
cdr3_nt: TGCGCCAGCAGCCAACCCGGGGGTGGGGACACTGAAGCTTTCTTT
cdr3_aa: CASSQPGGGDTEAFF

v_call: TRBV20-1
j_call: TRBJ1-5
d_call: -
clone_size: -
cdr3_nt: TGCAGTGCTAGTACTTGGCAGGGGCGAAATCAGCCCCAGCATTTT
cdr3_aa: CSASTWQGRNQPQHF

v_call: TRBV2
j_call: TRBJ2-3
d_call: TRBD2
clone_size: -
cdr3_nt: TGTGCCAGCAGTAGCGGGGGGGTCTCCACAGATACGCAGTATTTT
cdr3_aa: CASSSGGVSTDTQYF

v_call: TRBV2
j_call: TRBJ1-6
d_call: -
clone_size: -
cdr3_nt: TGTGCCAGCAGGACAGACTATAATTCACCCCTCCACTTT
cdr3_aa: CASRTDYNSPLHF

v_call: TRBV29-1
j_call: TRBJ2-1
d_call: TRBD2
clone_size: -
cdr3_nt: TGCAGCGTAGGCGGGGGGGCCAATGAGCAGTTCTTC
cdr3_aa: CSVGGGANEQFF

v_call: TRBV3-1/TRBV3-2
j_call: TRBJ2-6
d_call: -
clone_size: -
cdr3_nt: TGTGCCAGCAGCACGCGGACACCCACGTACTCTGGGGCCAACGTCCTGACTTTC
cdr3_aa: CASSTRTPTYSGANVLTF

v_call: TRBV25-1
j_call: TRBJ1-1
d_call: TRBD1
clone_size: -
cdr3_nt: TGTGCCAGCAGTGGGACAGGGAGGGGGACTGAAGCTTTCTTT
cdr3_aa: CASSGTGRGTEAFF

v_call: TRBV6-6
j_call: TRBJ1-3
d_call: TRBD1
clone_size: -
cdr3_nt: TGTGCCAGCAGTAACGGACAGGCTTACTCTGGAAACACCATATATTTT
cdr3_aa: CASSNGQAYSGNTIYF